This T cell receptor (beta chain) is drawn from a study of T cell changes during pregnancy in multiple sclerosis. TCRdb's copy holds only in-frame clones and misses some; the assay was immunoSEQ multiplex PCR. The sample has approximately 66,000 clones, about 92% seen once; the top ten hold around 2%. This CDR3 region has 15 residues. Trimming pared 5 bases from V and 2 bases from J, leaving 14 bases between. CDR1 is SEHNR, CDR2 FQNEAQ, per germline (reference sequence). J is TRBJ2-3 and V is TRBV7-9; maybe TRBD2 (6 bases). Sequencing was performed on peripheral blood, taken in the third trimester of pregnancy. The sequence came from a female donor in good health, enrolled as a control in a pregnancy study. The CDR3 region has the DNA TGTGCCAGCAGCCAGGAGGGGACTCCCACAGATACGCAGTATTTT. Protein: CASSQEGTPTDTQYF.